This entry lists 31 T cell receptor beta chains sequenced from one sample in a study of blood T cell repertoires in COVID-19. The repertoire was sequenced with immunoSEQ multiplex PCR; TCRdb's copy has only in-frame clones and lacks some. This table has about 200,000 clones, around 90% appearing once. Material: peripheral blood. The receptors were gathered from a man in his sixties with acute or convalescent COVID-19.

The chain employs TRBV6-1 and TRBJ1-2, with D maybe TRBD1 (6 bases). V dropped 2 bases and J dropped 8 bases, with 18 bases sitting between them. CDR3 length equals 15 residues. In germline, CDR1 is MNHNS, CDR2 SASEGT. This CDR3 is CASSEIRDTAGGYTF. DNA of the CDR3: TGTGCCAGCAGTGAAATCCGGGACACCGCGGGCGGCTACACCTTC.

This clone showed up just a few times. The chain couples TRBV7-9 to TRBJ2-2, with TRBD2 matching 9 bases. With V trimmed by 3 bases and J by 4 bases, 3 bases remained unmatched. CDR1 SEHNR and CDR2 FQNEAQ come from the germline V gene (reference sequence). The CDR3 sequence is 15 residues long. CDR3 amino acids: CASSFGTSFTGELFF. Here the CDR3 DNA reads TGTGCCAGCAGCTTCGGGACTAGCTTCACCGGGGAGCTGTTTTTT.

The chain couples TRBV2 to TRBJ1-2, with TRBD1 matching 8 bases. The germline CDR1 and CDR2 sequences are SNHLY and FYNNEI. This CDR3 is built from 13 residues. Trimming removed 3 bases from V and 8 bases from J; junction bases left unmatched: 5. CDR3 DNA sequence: TGTGCCAGCAGTGACTGGACAGGGATGGGCTACACCTTC. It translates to CASSDWTGMGYTF.

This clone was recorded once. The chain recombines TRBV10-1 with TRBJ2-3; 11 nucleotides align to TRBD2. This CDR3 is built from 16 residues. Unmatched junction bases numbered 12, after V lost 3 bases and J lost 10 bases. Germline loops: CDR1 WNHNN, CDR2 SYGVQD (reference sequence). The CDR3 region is CASSDPSGGKVYAQYF. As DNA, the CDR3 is TGCGCCAGCAGTGACCCTAGCGGGGGGAAGGTATACGCGCAGTATTTT.

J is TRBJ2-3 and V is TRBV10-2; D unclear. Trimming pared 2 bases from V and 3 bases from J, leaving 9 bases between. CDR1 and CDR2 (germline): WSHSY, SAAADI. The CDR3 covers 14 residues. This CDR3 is CASSEALTTDTQYF. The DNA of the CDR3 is TGCGCCAGCAGTGAGGCCTTAACAACAGATACGCAGTATTTT.

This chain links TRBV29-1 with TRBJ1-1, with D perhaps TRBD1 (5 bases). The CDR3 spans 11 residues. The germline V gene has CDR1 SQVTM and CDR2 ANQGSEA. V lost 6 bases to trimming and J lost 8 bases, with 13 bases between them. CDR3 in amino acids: CSVGGVEEAFF. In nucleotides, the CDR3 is TGCAGCGTGGGGGGTGTCGAAGAAGCTTTCTTT.

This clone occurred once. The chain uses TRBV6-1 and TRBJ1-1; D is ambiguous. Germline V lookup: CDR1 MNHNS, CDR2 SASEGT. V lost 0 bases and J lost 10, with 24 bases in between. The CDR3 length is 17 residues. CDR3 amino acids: CASSEAGPDVLFRGAFF. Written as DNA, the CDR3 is TGTGCCAGCAGTGAAGCGGGTCCGGACGTCCTCTTCCGGGGAGCTTTCTTT.

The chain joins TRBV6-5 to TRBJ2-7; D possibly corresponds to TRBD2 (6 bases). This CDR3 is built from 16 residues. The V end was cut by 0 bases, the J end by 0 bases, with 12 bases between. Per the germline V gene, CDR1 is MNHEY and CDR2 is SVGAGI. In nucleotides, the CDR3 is TGTGCCAGCAGTTACTCGAATGGGGGGTACTCCTACGAGCAGTACTTC. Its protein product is CASSYSNGGYSYEQYF.

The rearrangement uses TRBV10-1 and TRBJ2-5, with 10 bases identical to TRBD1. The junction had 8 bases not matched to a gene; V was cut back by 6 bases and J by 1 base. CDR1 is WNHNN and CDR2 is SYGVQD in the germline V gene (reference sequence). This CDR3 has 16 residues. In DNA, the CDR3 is TGCGCCAGCAGATTCGGACAGGGGGTAACCCAAGAGACCCAGTACTTC. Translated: CASRFGQGVTQETQYF.

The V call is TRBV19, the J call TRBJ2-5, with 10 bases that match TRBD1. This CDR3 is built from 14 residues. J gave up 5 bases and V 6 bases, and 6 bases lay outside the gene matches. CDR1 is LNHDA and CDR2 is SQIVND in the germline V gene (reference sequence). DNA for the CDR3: TGTGCCAGTAGCCGGGACAGGGGATCGGAGACCCAGTACTTC. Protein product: CASSRDRGSETQYF.

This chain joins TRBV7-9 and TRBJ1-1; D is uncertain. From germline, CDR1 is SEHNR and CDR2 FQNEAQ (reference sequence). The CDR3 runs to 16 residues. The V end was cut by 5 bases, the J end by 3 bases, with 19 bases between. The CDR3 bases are TGTGCCAGCAGCCGCCCCGAAGGGAGGGAGGACACTGAAGCTTTCTTT. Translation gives CASSRPEGREDTEAFF.

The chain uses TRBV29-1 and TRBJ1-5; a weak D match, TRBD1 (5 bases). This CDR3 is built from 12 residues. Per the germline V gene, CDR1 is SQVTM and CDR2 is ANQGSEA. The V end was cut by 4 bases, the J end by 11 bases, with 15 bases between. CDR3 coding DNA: TGCAGCGTTGTGAATCCCGAACAGGCCCAGCATTTT. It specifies CSVVNPEQAQHF.

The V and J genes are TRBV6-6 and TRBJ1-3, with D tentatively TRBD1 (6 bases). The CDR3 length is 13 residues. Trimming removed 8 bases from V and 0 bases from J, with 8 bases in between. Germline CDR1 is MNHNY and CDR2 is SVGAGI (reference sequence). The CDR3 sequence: CASRTASGNTIYF. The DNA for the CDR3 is TGTGCCAGCCGGACAGCCTCTGGAAACACCATATATTTT.

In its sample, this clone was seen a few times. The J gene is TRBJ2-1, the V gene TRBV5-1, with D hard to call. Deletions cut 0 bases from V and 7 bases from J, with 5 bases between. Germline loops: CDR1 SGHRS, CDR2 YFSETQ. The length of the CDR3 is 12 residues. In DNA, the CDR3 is TGCGCCAGCAGCTTGGACGGGAATGAGCAGTTCTTC. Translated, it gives CASSLDGNEQFF.

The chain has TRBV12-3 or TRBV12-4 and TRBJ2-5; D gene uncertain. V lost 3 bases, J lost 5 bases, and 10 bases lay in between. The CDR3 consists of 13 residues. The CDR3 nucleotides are TGTGCCAGCAGTTTTGGGCCATTGGAGACCCAGTACTTC. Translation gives CASSFGPLETQYF.

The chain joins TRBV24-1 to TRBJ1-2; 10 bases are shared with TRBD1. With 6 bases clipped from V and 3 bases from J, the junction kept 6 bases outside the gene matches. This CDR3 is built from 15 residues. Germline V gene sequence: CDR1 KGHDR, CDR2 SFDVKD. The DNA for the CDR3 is TGTGCCACCAGTTCTGGACAGGGGGGAGACTATGGCTACACCTTC. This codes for CATSSGQGGDYGYTF.

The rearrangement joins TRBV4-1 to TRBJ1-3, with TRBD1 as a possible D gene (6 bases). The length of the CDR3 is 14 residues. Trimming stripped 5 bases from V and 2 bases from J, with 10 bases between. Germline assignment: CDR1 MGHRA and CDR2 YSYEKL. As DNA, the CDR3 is TGCGCCAGCAGCGACAGGACAACTGGAAACACCATATATTTT. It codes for CASSDRTTGNTIYF.

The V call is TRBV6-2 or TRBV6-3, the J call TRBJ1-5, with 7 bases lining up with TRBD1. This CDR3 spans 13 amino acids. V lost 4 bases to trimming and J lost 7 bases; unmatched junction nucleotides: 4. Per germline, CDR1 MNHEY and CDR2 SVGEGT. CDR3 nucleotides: TGTGCCAGCAGTTCTCAACAGGGGCAGCCCCAGCATTTT. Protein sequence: CASSSQQGQPQHF.

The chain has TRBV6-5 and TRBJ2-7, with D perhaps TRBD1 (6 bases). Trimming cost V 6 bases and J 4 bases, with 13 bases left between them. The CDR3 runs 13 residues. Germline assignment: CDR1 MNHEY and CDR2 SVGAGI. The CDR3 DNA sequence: TGTGCCAGCAGCTGGGGACACCAGTACGAGCAGTACTTC. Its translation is CASSWGHQYEQYF.

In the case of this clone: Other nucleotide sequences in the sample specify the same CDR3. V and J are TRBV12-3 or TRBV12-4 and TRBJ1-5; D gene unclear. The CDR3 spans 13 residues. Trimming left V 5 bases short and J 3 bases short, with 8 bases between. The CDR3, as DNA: TGTGCCAGCAGTCCCGGGTCCAATCAGCCCCAGCATTTT. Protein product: CASSPGSNQPQHF.

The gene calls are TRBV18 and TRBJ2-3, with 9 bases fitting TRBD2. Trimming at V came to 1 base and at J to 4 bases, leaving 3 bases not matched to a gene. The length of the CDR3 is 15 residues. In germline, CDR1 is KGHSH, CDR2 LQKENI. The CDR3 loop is CASSPRQRGADTQYF. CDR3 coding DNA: TGTGCCAGCTCACCACGCCAGCGGGGGGCAGATACGCAGTATTTT.

In nucleotides, the CDR3 is TGTGCCAGCAGTGAACATTTAGAAGAGACCCAGTACTTC. This codes for CASSEHLEETQYF. The rearrangement uses TRBV6-1 and TRBJ2-5; D remains ambiguous. Between the trimmed V and J ends, which lost 2 bases and 3 bases, there was a span of 7 bases. This CDR3 has 13 amino acids. Germline CDR1 MNHNS, CDR2 SASEGT.

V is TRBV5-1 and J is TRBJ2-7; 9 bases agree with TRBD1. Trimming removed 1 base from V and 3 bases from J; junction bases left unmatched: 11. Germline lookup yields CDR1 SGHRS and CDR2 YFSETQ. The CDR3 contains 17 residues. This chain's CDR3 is CASSLSGPTGGSYEQYF. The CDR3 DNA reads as TGCGCCAGCAGCTTGTCCGGGCCGACAGGGGGTAGCTACGAGCAGTACTTC.

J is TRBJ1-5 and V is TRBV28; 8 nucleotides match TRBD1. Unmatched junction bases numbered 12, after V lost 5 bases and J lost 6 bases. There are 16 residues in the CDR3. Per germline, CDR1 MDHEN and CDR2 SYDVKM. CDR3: CASSPVLGQGGQPQHF. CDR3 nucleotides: TGTGCCAGCAGTCCCGTGTTAGGACAGGGCGGTCAGCCCCAGCATTTT.

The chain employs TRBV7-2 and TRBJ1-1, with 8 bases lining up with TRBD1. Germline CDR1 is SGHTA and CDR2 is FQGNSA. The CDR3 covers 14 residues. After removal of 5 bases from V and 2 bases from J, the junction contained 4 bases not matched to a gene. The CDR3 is CASSKGQANTEAFF. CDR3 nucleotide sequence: TGTGCCAGCAGCAAGGGACAGGCCAACACTGAAGCTTTCTTT.

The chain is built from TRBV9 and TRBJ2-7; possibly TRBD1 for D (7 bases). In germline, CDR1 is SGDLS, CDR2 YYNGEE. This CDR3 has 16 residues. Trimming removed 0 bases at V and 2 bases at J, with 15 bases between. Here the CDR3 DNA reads TGTGCCAGCAGCGTAGCCCCCGGGGGACAGCCCTACGAGCAGTACTTC. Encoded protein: CASSVAPGGQPYEQYF.

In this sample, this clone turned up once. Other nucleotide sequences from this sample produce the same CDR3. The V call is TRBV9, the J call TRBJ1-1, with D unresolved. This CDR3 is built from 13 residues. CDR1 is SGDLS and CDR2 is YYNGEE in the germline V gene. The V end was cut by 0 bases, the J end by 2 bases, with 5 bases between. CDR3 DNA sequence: TGTGCCAGCAGCGTAGCAGTAAACACTGAAGCTTTCTTT. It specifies CASSVAVNTEAFF.

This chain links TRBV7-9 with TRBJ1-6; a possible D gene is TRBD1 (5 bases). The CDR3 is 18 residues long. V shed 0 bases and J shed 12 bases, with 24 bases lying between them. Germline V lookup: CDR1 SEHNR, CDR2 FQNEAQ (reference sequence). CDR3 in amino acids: CASSLAGGLQGLKKPLHF. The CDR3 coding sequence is TGTGCCAGCAGCTTAGCGGGAGGGCTTCAGGGACTCAAAAAACCCCTCCACTTT.

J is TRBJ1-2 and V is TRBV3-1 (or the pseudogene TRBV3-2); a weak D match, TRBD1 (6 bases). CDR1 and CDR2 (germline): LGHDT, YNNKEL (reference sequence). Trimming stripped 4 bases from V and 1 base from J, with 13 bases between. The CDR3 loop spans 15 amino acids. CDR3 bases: TGTGCCAGCAGCCTACAGGGACGGGGTAACTATGGCTACACCTTC. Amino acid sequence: CASSLQGRGNYGYTF.

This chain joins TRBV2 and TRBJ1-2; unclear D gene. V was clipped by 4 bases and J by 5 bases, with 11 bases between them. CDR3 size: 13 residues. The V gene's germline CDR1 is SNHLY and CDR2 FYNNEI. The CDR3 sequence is CASSVSAGYGYTF. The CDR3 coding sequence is TGTGCCAGCAGTGTGTCGGCGGGTTATGGCTACACCTTC. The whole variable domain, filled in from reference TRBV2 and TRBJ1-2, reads EPEVTQTPSHQVTQMGQEVILRCVPISNHLYFYWYRQILGQKVEFLVSFYNNEISEKSEIFDDQFSVERPDGSNFTLKIRSTKLEDSAMYFCASSVSAGYGYTFGSGTRLTVV.

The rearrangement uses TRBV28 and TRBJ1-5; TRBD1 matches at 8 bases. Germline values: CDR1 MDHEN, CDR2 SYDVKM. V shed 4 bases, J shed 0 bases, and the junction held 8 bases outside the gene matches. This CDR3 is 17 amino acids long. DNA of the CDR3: TGTGCCAGCAGTTCGTCCCAGGGGGCTCGTAGCAATCAGCCCCAGCATTTT. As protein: CASSSSQGARSNQPQHF.